The clone carrying this TCR beta chain showed up just a few times. Antigen specificity is unknown. This sample was included in a study of beta chain features in type 1 diabetes. The study's findings and limits: Reduced insertions and increased deletions marked VDJ junctions in type 1 diabetes patients. A moderate, significant TCRB CDR3 shortening appeared in type 1 diabetes across four CD4+ subsets.

V lost 1 base to trimming and J lost 2 bases, with 7 bases between them. Germline V gene sequence: CDR1 SGHNT, CDR2 YYREEE (reference sequence). The CDR3 is 13 residues long. Investigators reverse transcribed all isolated RNA, so they sequenced expressed TCRB transcripts. TCRdb's table, derived via immunoSEQ multiplex PCR, lists solely in-frame clones and lacks some. Of over 300,000 clones listed, around 9.7% are singletons. Sequences were obtained from central memory CD4+ T cells from blood. The chain employs TRBV5-4 and TRBJ2-7, with unresolved D. The receptor was derived from a man between 25 and 39 years old with type 1 diabetes. CDR3 nucleotide sequence: TGTGCCAGCAGCTTGCACAGAACCTACGAGCAGTACTTC. Amino acids: CASSLHRTYEQYF.